This T cell receptor beta chain was identified during a study of beta chain features in type 1 diabetes. Every isolated RNA sample was fully reverse transcribed, so sequencing captured expressed TCRB transcripts. The repertoire was sequenced with immunoSEQ multiplex PCR; TCRdb's copy has only in-frame clones and lacks some. The sample holds some 900,000 clones, roughly 16% seen once. V was clipped by 4 bases and J by 7 bases, with 9 bases between them. The CDR3 runs to 12 residues. CDR1 is SGHDT and CDR2 is YYEEEE in the germline V gene. This chain connects TRBV5-6 to TRBJ2-1; no clear D. Sequenced: naive CD4+ T cells from blood. The TCR originated in a young woman in good health. CDR3 sequence: CASSPDSNEQFF. CDR3 DNA: TGTGCCAGCAGCCCAGATAGTAATGAGCAGTTCTTC.